These T cell receptor beta chains were read from a single sample in a study of cytomegalovirus exposure and HLA in healthy donors. The assay was immunoSEQ multiplex PCR, and TCRdb's table has in-frame clones only and misses some. The repertoire holds approximately 280,000 clones, with approximately 90% as singletons. Sequencing was performed on PBMCs. These receptors all stem from a woman aged 18-35 years in good health and CMV-seronegative. Each CDR3 is given with its conserved first and last residue.

CDR3 protein,V gene
CASSTAVTQNYGYTF,TRBV19
CASSRFSDEQFF,TRBV4-1
CASSLGLGNTEAFF,TRBV28
CASSPGTGITGELFF,TRBV5-8
CASSESGAGSYEQYF,TRBV6-1
CASSMTGAGYTF,TRBV19
CASSSSGGGYNEQFF,TRBV27
CASSQGQGRETQYF,TRBV18
CASSRDRDYNSPLHF,TRBV6-1
CASSLGGSGYTF,TRBV5-4
CASGRGDRGNEQFF,TRBV6-5
CASSLTGANQPQHF,TRBV6-1
CASSFTGDRSYEQYF,TRBV27
CASSAGTVDGYTF,TRBV11-2
CASSLVSGSGYTF,TRBV7-2
CASSPVVLRYMNTEAFF,TRBV18
CASSLLRGYNSPLHF,TRBV27
CASNTRGDGSYNSPLHF,TRBV28
CASSPQPHYNEQFF,TRBV7-3
CASSPGVRGGQETQYF,TRBV9
CASSLTGTAFEKLFF,TRBV9
CASSEGDRASYEQYF,TRBV6-1
CASRTGGAGYGYTF,TRBV6-1
CSARSYNEQFF,TRBV20-1
CASSLDRATEAFF,TRBV7-7
CASSLRQGKIDFTGELFF,TRBV27
CASSSSTGGTGTANYGYTF,TRBV18